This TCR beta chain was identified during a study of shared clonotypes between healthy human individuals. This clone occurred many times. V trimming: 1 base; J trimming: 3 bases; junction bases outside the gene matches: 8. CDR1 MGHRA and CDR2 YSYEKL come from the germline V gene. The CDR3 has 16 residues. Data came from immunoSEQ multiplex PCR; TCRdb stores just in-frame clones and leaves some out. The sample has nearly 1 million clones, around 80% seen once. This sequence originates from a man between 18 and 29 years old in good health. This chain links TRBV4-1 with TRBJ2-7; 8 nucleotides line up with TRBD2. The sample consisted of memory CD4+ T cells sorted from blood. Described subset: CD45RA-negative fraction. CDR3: CASSQVRPSGLYEQYF. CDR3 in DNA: TGCGCCAGCAGCCAAGTCCGGCCTAGCGGGCTCTACGAGCAGTACTTC.